Presented here are 27 T cell receptor beta chains from one specimen sequenced in a study of T cell repertoires in cytomegalovirus infection. MiXCR, applied by TCRdb to the reads, yields one record per CDR3 protein. The data contain approximately 250,000 distinct CDR3 sequences, around 8.7% of them singletons. The sample taken for sequencing was PBMCs. These receptors came from a human donor in good health (CMV status not recorded). Some clones in this sample may be carry-over from other donors' samples.

This clonotype came up many times. The chain joins TRBV11-2 to TRBJ2-1; 10 bases agree with TRBD2. The length of the CDR3 is 16 residues. The V gene end was trimmed by 2 bases and the J gene end by 5 bases; junction bases not matched to a gene: 6. CDR1 and CDR2 from the germline V gene are SGHAT and FQNNGV. CDR3 sequence (DNA): TGTGCCAGCAGCTTAAAAGCGGGGGGGCTGGACAATGAGCAGTTCTTC. Translation: CASSLKAGGLDNEQFF. Full variable domain (rest looked up from reference TRBV11-2 and TRBJ2-1): EAGVAQSPRYKIIEKRQSVAFWCNPISGHATLYWYQQILGQGPKLLIQFQNNGVVDDSQLPKDRFSAERLKGVDSTLKIQPAKLEDSAVYLCASSLKAGGLDNEQFFGPGTRLTVL.

This clonotype has ten or more counts. This chain uses TRBV30 with TRBJ1-5; no reliable D call. Trimming cost V 0 bases and J 7 bases, with 13 bases left between them. The CDR3 length is 14 residues. Germline V lookup: CDR1 GTSNPN, CDR2 SVGIG (reference sequence). As DNA, the CDR3 is TGTGCCTGGAGTGTAATCGGTGTTGGGCAGCCCCAGCATTTT. This sequence encodes CAWSVIGVGQPQHF.

There are many counts of this clonotype. J is TRBJ2-1 and V is TRBV7-2; TRBD2 matches 11 bases. The V gene end was trimmed by 5 bases and the J gene end by 9 bases; junction bases not matched to a gene: 12. This CDR3 has 16 residues. Germline V lookup: CDR1 SGHTA, CDR2 FQGNSA. This chain's CDR3 is CASSTHRGTSGSEQFF. The CDR3 nucleotides are TGTGCCAGCAGCACCCATAGAGGAACTAGCGGGAGTGAGCAGTTCTTC. The full variable domain, in which reference TRBV7-2 and TRBJ2-1 provide the parts outside the CDR3, is GAGVSQSPSNKVTEKGKDVELRCDPISGHTALYWYRQSLGQGLEFLIYFQGNSAPDKSGLPSDRFSAERTGGSVSTLTIQRTQQEDSAVYLCASSTHRGTSGSEQFFGPGTRLTVL.

This chain uses TRBV20-1 with TRBJ1-3; 8 nucleotides agree with TRBD1. J was trimmed by 4 bases and V by 6 bases; bases with no gene match: 8. The germline V gene encodes CDR1 DFQATT and CDR2 SNEGSKA (reference sequence). The CDR3 is 14 amino acids. The CDR3 DNA reads TGCAGTGCAAATCCCGGGACAGGCGGAAACACCATATATTTT. Translated, it gives CSANPGTGGNTIYF.

The chain uses TRBV5-1 and TRBJ2-7; no firm D call. Germline V lookup: CDR1 SGHRS, CDR2 YFSETQ. Trimming removed 0 bases at V and 5 bases at J, with 3 bases between. The length of the CDR3 is 11 residues. CDR3 sequence (DNA): TGCGCCAGCAGCTTGGAACACGAGCAGTACTTC. It translates to CASSLEHEQYF.

There are a few counts of this clonotype. The V and J genes are TRBV7-6 and TRBJ2-2, with D possibly being TRBD1 (5 bases). The V and J ends lost 2 bases and 5 bases respectively, with 12 bases between them. The CDR3 is 15 amino acids. CDR1 SGHVS and CDR2 FNYEAQ come from the germline V gene. CDR3 DNA: TGTGCCAGCAGCTTATATTCAGGGCGGACCGGGGAGCTGTTTTTT. This gives the protein CASSLYSGRTGELFF. The whole variable domain, filled in from reference TRBV7-6 and TRBJ2-2, reads GAGVSQSPRYKVTKRGQDVALRCDPISGHVSLYWYRQALGQGPEFLTYFNYEAQQDKSGLPNDRFSAERPEGSISTLTIQRTEQRDSAMYRCASSLYSGRTGELFFGEGSRLTVL.

Many counts were recorded for this clonotype. The chain recombines TRBV4-3 with TRBJ2-2; D uncertain. The CDR3 has 12 residues. Trimming left V 0 bases short and J 9 bases short, with 5 bases between. CDR1 LGHNA and CDR2 YSLEER come from the germline V gene. CDR3 DNA sequence: TGCGCCAGCAGCCAAGATAAGAGGGAGCTGTTTTTT. Its protein is CASSQDKRELFF.

This clonotype appeared a few times. This chain connects TRBV18 to TRBJ1-1; D is ambiguous. The germline V gene encodes CDR1 KGHSH and CDR2 LQKENI. Trimming removed 4 bases from V and 1 base from J, with 7 bases in between. CDR3 length: 13 residues. CDR3 loop: CASSLATNTEAFF. In DNA form, the CDR3 reads TGTGCCAGCTCACTGGCGACGAACACTGAAGCTTTCTTT.

This clonotype has just a few counts. The chain is built from TRBV27 and TRBJ2-6, with D perhaps matching TRBD2 (5 bases). The CDR3 consists of 16 residues. Germline V CDR1 and CDR2: MNHEY, SMNVEV (reference sequence). Trimming took off 6 bases at V and 0 bases at J, with 12 bases between the two ends. The CDR3 DNA reads TGTGCCAGCAGGGGTGTTCGGGGCTCTGGGGCCAACGTCCTGACTTTC. As protein: CASRGVRGSGANVLTF.

This rearrangement joins TRBV5-6 to TRBJ1-5; possible D gene TRBD1, 6 bases. CDR1 SGHDT and CDR2 YYEEEE come from the germline V gene. This CDR3 region has 15 residues. V was clipped by 2 bases and J by 5 bases, with 14 bases between them. CDR3 region: CASSLKGTPYQPQHF. CDR3 nucleotide sequence: TGTGCCAGCAGCTTAAAAGGGACACCATATCAGCCCCAGCATTTT.

Only a few counts were recorded for this clonotype. The V and J genes are TRBV27 and TRBJ1-5; D is ambiguous. This CDR3 comprises 16 residues. Germline V gene data show CDR1 as MNHEY and CDR2 as SMNVEV (reference sequence). Between the trimmed V and J ends, which lost 2 bases and 7 bases, there was a span of 18 bases. The CDR3 loop reads CASSLPIGALGQPQHF. In DNA form, the CDR3 reads TGTGCCAGCAGTTTACCGATAGGCGCCCTCGGGCAGCCCCAGCATTTT.

This clonotype was seen a handful of times. The J gene is TRBJ2-7, the V gene TRBV5-6; a weak D match, TRBD1 (6 bases). Germline CDR1 SGHDT, CDR2 YYEEEE. This CDR3 is built from 15 residues. V lost 0 bases to trimming and J lost 3 bases, with 13 bases between them. As DNA, the CDR3 is TGTGCCAGCAGCTTGGATCAGGGGATGTTCTACGAGCAGTACTTC. It yields the protein CASSLDQGMFYEQYF.

The rearrangement uses TRBV4-2 and TRBJ1-4; TRBD1 agrees at 7 bases. This CDR3 has 16 amino acids. The germline gives CDR1 LGHNA, CDR2 YNFKEQ. The junction had 12 bases not matched to a gene; V was cut back by 6 bases and J by 5 bases. CDR3 bases: TGTGCCAGCAGTGTTGAGCCGACAGGGAAGAATGAAAAACTGTTTTTT. Translating gives CASSVEPTGKNEKLFF.

This clonotype was recorded at least ten times. The chain carries TRBV18 and TRBJ2-4, with D possibly called TRBD1 or TRBD2 (6 bases each). The V end was cut by 3 bases, the J end by 5 bases, with 32 bases between. CDR1 KGHSH and CDR2 LQKENI come from the germline V gene. This CDR3 region has 21 residues. CDR3: CASSPQLGANQRMGGENIQYF. The CDR3, as DNA: TGTGCCAGCTCACCTCAACTTGGGGCGAATCAGCGGATGGGGGGCGAAAACATTCAGTACTTC.

This clonotype has ten or more counts. This sequence joins TRBV7-6 and TRBJ2-1; TRBD1 might be the D (6 bases). The V end was cut by 0 bases, the J end by 8 bases, with 14 bases between. CDR3 size: 15 residues. Germline values: CDR1 SGHVS, CDR2 FNYEAQ. The CDR3 bases are TGTGCCAGCAGCTTAGCGCTTGCCAGGGGCTATGAGCAGTTCTTC. Residues: CASSLALARGYEQFF.

This clonotype was seen at least ten times. J is TRBJ2-7 and V is TRBV7-2, with D tentatively TRBD1 (6 bases). This CDR3 contains 14 residues. The germline gives CDR1 SGHTA, CDR2 FQGNSA. V was clipped by 5 bases and J by 0 bases, with 11 bases between them. DNA for the CDR3: TGTGCCAGCAGCCTTGGACAGACCTCCTACGAGCAGTACTTC. Amino acids: CASSLGQTSYEQYF. The variable domain in full, with the rest retrieved from reference TRBV7-2 and TRBJ2-7, is GAGVSQSPSNKVTEKGKDVELRCDPISGHTALYWYRQSLGQGLEFLIYFQGNSAPDKSGLPSDRFSAERTGGSVSTLTIQRTQQEDSAVYLCASSLGQTSYEQYFGPGTRLTVT.

The gene calls are TRBV15 and TRBJ1-5; D call uncertain. The CDR3 sequence is 14 residues long. Trimming took 0 bases from V and 7 from J, leaving 10 bases between them. In germline, CDR1 is LNHNV, CDR2 YYDKDF (reference sequence). The CDR3 nucleotides read TGTGCCACCAGCAGAGATTTAACACGGCAGCCCCAGCATTTT. It encodes CATSRDLTRQPQHF.

This clonotype was seen ten or more times. The CDR3 protein is CASSKEAGNNQPQHF. As DNA, the CDR3 is TGTGCCAGTAGTAAGGAAGCGGGGAACAATCAGCCCCAGCATTTT. The V gene is TRBV19, the J gene TRBJ1-5; D unresolved. Trimming removed 4 bases from V and 3 bases from J, with 13 bases in between. The CDR3 has 15 amino acids. Per germline, CDR1 LNHDA and CDR2 SQIVND (reference sequence).

Ten or more counts support this clonotype. V and J are TRBV7-6 and TRBJ2-3; tentatively, D is TRBD1 or TRBD2 (5 bases each). V was clipped by 8 bases and J by 2 bases, with 17 bases between them. The CDR3 covers 15 residues. The V gene's germline CDR1 is SGHVS and CDR2 FNYEAQ. CDR3 nucleotide sequence: TGTGCCAGCGGGGGACCTCACGACCCCACAGATACGCAGTATTTT. Translated: CASGGPHDPTDTQYF.

The DNA of the CDR3 is TGTGCCAGTCAAGACAGGGGGCCTTATGGCTACACCTTC. This sequence encodes CASQDRGPYGYTF. The V and J genes are TRBV19 and TRBJ1-2, with 10 bases fitting TRBD1. CDR3 length: 13 residues. The germline gives CDR1 LNHDA, CDR2 SQIVND (reference sequence). V lost 8 bases, J lost 5 bases, and 5 bases stayed unmatched.

This clonotype was observed many times. The chain recombines TRBV25-1 with TRBJ2-7; TRBD1 agrees at 11 bases. Trimming at V came to 3 bases and at J to 4 bases, leaving 5 bases not matched to a gene. Germline lookup yields CDR1 MGHDK and CDR2 SYGVNS. The length of the CDR3 is 15 residues. CDR3: CASSDSGTGGYEQYF. CDR3 nucleotide sequence: TGTGCCAGCAGTGACTCCGGGACAGGGGGGTACGAGCAGTACTTC.

The table lists this clonotype with many counts. The chain combines TRBV7-2 with TRBJ1-4; 7 bases match TRBD1. Germline V lookup: CDR1 SGHTA, CDR2 FQGNSA. This CDR3 is built from 15 residues. V was clipped by 10 bases and J by 5 bases; unmatched bases: 13. The CDR3 here is CATKTAGGRNEKLFF. The CDR3 DNA sequence: TGTGCCACCAAGACCGCAGGGGGAAGGAATGAAAAACTGTTTTTT.

This clonotype has a count of ten or more. The chain combines TRBV7-2 with TRBJ1-2; possible D gene TRBD1, 5 bases. Germline CDR1 and CDR2: SGHTA and FQGNSA. Trimming removed 3 bases at V and 3 bases at J, with 14 bases between. CDR3 length: 15 amino acids. For the CDR3, the DNA is TGTGCCAGCAGCTTCGGGGGTGTCGCTGACTATGGCTACACCTTC. Translating gives CASSFGGVADYGYTF.

The chain carries TRBV28 and TRBJ1-3; no firm D call. CDR1 and CDR2 from the germline V gene are MDHEN and SYDVKM. With 3 bases removed from V and 0 bases from J, the gap between germline ends came to 12 bases. CDR3 length: 16 amino acids. The CDR3 DNA reads TGTGCCAGCAGTTTCCAAAGCGGAGGCTCTGGAAACACCATATATTTT. This codes for CASSFQSGGSGNTIYF.

The sample holds a few counts of this clonotype. The rearrangement joins TRBV14 to TRBJ2-3; D is possibly TRBD1 (6 bases). Germline values: CDR1 SGHDN, CDR2 FVKESK. The CDR3 loop spans 19 amino acids. V dropped 4 bases and J dropped 2 bases, with 25 bases sitting between them. CDR3 amino acids: CASSPGQAGPSLLTDTQYF. The CDR3 DNA follows: TGTGCCAGCAGCCCGGGACAAGCCGGCCCTTCTTTACTCACAGATACGCAGTATTTT.

V and J are TRBV12-3 or TRBV12-4 and TRBJ2-2; D gene uncertain. V was trimmed by 7 bases and J by 1 base, leaving 7 bases between them. The CDR3 length is 13 residues. This chain's CDR3 is CASNLGNTGELFF. The CDR3 DNA sequence: TGTGCCAGCAACCTGGGGAACACCGGGGAGCTGTTTTTT.

This clonotype was seen a few times. J is TRBJ2-1 and V is TRBV10-2; the match to TRBD2 covers 10 bases. The CDR3 spans 17 residues. The germline gives CDR1 WSHSY, CDR2 SAAADI. The V gene end was trimmed by 5 bases and the J gene end by 0 bases; junction bases not matched to a gene: 7. The CDR3 nucleotides are TGCGCCAGCAGTCCCAGGGGACTAGCGAGCTCCTACAATGAGCAGTTCTTC. Protein: CASSPRGLASSYNEQFF.